One and the same sample provided the 11 T cell receptor beta chains below, sequenced in a study of OX40 agonist ivuxolimab in advanced cancers. Profiled with immunoSEQ multiplex PCR; TCRdb holds only in-frame clones, not every one. The profile covers around 62,000 clones, with roughly 82% appearing a single time and around 1.7% taken by the ten largest. Sequenced material: CD4+ or CD8+ T cells sorted from blood, taken in a trial of the OX40 agonist ivuxolimab. The receptor source for this set is an adult with an advanced solid tumor such as melanoma, head and neck, liver or kidney cancer.

The V and J genes are TRBV30 and TRBJ2-3; D is possibly TRBD1 or TRBD2 (5 bases each). Germline CDR1 is GTSNPN and CDR2 is SVGIG (reference sequence). V lost 7 bases, J lost 1 base, and 6 bases lay in between. The CDR3 is 11 residues long. CDR3 DNA: TGTGCCTCGGGGCGCACAGATACGCAGTATTTT. This translates into CASGRTDTQYF.

There are a few counts of this clone. This chain uses TRBV27 with TRBJ2-3; tentative D call: TRBD2 (7 bases). Germline V gene data show CDR1 as MNHEY and CDR2 as SMNVEV (reference sequence). The CDR3 runs to 20 residues. Trimming pared 0 bases from V and 2 bases from J, leaving 24 bases between. The CDR3 reads CASSLSNGFEGGKDTDTQYF. CDR3 coding DNA: TGTGCCAGCAGTTTATCGAACGGTTTTGAGGGGGGGAAGGACACAGATACGCAGTATTTT.

The chain joins TRBV9 to TRBJ1-2, with unresolved D. V gave up 0 bases and J gave up 6 bases, with 21 bases separating them. The CDR3 length is 17 residues. Per germline, CDR1 SGDLS and CDR2 YYNGEE. The DNA of the CDR3 is TGTGCCAGCAGCGTAGGAAGGAGGGTATCAGAGGAGGATGGCTACACCTTC. Its protein product is CASSVGRRVSEEDGYTF.

CDR3 residues: CSVEVGRERNEQYF. The CDR3 nucleotides read TGCAGCGTTGAAGTAGGGCGGGAGAGGAACGAGCAGTACTTC. V gene TRBV29-1 combines with J gene TRBJ2-7; 7 bases are shared with TRBD2. The trim removed 1 base at V and 5 bases at J, leaving 8 bases unmatched. The CDR3 totals 14 residues. Germline V CDR1 and CDR2: SQVTM, ANQGSEA.

J is TRBJ1-2 and V is TRBV4-1, with a tentative D call TRBD1 (5 bases). Looked up from germline, CDR1 is MGHRA and CDR2 is YSYEKL. V was shortened by 4 bases and J by 6 bases, with 24 bases between the two germline ends. There are 17 residues in the CDR3. The CDR3 is CASSRGQARARGDGYTF. Here the CDR3 DNA reads TGCGCCAGCAGCCGCGGGCAAGCGCGGGCAAGAGGGGATGGCTACACCTTC.

This clone was seen more than once but under ten times. The rearrangement uses TRBV6-6 and TRBJ2-1, with 8 bases matching TRBD2. The CDR3 contains 15 residues. Germline CDR1 reads MNHNY; CDR2 reads SVGAGI (reference sequence). V was clipped by 7 bases and J by 0 bases; unmatched bases: 5. CDR3 region: CASTGGDNSYNEQFF. In DNA form, the CDR3 reads TGTGCCAGCACCGGGGGGGATAACTCCTACAATGAGCAGTTCTTC.

In its sample, this clone was seen a few times. The gene calls are TRBV5-5 and TRBJ1-3; D gene ambiguous. V was shortened by 2 bases and J by 2 bases, with 8 bases between the two germline ends. There are 14 residues in the CDR3. Germline V gene data show CDR1 as SGHKS and CDR2 as YYEKEE (reference sequence). CDR3 DNA sequence: TGTGCCAGCAGCTTTCCAGGAACTGGAAACACCATATATTTT. Its translation is CASSFPGTGNTIYF. The whole variable domain, remainder taken from reference TRBV5-5 and TRBJ1-3, is DAGVTQSPTHLIKTRGQQVTLRCSPISGHKSVSWYQQVLGQGPQFIFQYYEKEERGRGNFPDRFSARQFPNYSSELNVNALLLGDSALYLCASSFPGTGNTIYFGEGSWLTVV.

This clone is a singleton in its sample. The chain couples TRBV7-2 to TRBJ2-3, with TRBD2 matching 7 bases. Unmatched junction bases numbered 2, after V lost 1 base and J lost 4 bases. The CDR3 contains 14 residues. The germline V gene encodes CDR1 SGHTA and CDR2 FQGNSA. CDR3 sequence (DNA): TGTGCCAGCAGCTTAGGACTAGCCGCAGATACGCAGTATTTT. Amino acid sequence: CASSLGLAADTQYF.

The genes are TRBV28 and TRBJ1-2, with D possibly TRBD1 on 6 matching bases. The germline gives CDR1 MDHEN, CDR2 SYDVKM. V dropped 4 bases and J dropped 8 bases, with 8 bases sitting between them. This CDR3 has 11 residues. The CDR3 loop is CASSYREGYTF. In DNA form, the CDR3 reads TGTGCCAGCAGTTACAGGGAGGGCTACACCTTC.

This sequence joins TRBV6-6 and TRBJ1-5; 7 nucleotides match TRBD1. Germline CDR1 MNHNY, CDR2 SVGAGI (reference sequence). The CDR3 has 14 residues. J gave up 4 bases and V 7 bases, and 7 bases lay outside the gene matches. The CDR3 nucleotides are TGTGCCAGCAAGGGGGCAGGGGGGAATCAGCCCCAGCATTTT. This encodes CASKGAGGNQPQHF.

The chain has TRBV6-5 and TRBJ1-4; D ambiguous. The ends were cut back, 6 bases at V and 4 bases at J, with 12 bases in the middle. The length of the CDR3 is 14 residues. Germline CDR1 reads MNHEY; CDR2 reads SVGAGI. The chain's CDR3 is CASRRAGLNEKLFF. The CDR3 region has the DNA TGTGCCAGCAGACGGGCCGGGCTTAATGAAAAACTGTTTTTT.